These 28 T cell receptor beta chains originate from one sample sequenced in a study of blood T cell repertoires in COVID-19. Clones were sequenced by immunoSEQ multiplex PCR, and TCRdb holds only the in-frame ones, with some missing. The repertoire holds approximately 250,000 clones, with approximately 80% as singletons. Sequenced: peripheral blood. These receptor sequences come from a woman aged 40 to 50 who had recovered from COVID-19.

The V and J genes are TRBV19 and TRBJ2-7; D gene unclear. The CDR3 covers 13 residues. V dropped 7 bases and J dropped 2 bases, with 12 bases sitting between them. Germline loops: CDR1 LNHDA, CDR2 SQIVND (reference sequence). The CDR3 here is CASTQESPYEQYF. The CDR3 nucleotides are TGTGCCAGTACCCAGGAATCTCCCTACGAGCAGTACTTC.

The rearrangement joins TRBV5-4 to TRBJ2-7, with D uncertain. Trimming pared 4 bases from V and 0 bases from J, leaving 11 bases between. CDR1 is SGHNT and CDR2 is YYREEE in the germline V gene (reference sequence). This CDR3 is built from 14 residues. The chain's CDR3 is CASSITYPSYEQYF. The CDR3 DNA reads TGTGCCAGCAGCATCACATATCCCTCCTACGAGCAGTACTTC.

The chain couples TRBV28 to TRBJ1-3, with 7 bases matching TRBD1. CDR1 and CDR2 (germline): MDHEN, SYDVKM. This CDR3 has 14 residues. V trimming: 6 bases; J trimming: 4 bases; junction bases outside the gene matches: 6. The CDR3 here is CASSWGTAGNTIYF. In nucleotides, the CDR3 is TGTGCCAGCAGCTGGGGGACAGCCGGAAACACCATATATTTT.

CDR3 in amino acids: CASRRGGPPSTEAFF. CDR3 sequence (DNA): TGTGCCAGCCGCCGGGGGGGACCACCTAGCACTGAAGCTTTCTTT. This sequence joins TRBV28 and TRBJ1-1, with D possibly matching TRBD1 (5 bases). Germline CDR1 reads MDHEN; CDR2 reads SYDVKM. The V end lost 8 bases, the J end lost 4 bases, and 20 bases lay between the germline ends. This CDR3 comprises 15 residues.

The chain links TRBV19 to TRBJ1-1, with 7 bases identical to TRBD1. The CDR3 totals 15 residues. The trim removed 0 bases at V and 1 base at J, leaving 2 bases unmatched. CDR1 is LNHDA and CDR2 is SQIVND in the germline V gene (reference sequence). The CDR3 protein is CASSIDRGTNTEAFF. CDR3 sequence (DNA): TGTGCCAGTAGTATAGACAGGGGGACGAACACTGAAGCTTTCTTT. Together with reference TRBV19 and TRBJ1-1, the CDR3 gives the full variable domain: DGGITQSPKYLFRKEGQNVTLSCEQNLNHDAMYWYRQDPGQGLRLIYYSQIVNDFQKGDIAEGYSVSREKKESFPLTVTSAQKNPTAFYLCASSIDRGTNTEAFFGQGTRLTVV.

The genes are TRBV5-4 and TRBJ2-1; D possibly corresponds to TRBD2 (6 bases). The CDR3 has 16 amino acids. Trimming cost V 4 bases and J 8 bases, with 22 bases left between them. Germline V CDR1 and CDR2: SGHNT, YYREEE (reference sequence). The CDR3 DNA is TGTGCCAGCAGCCTTTCCGGGACCGTGGGGGGACATGAGCAGTTCTTC. This sequence encodes CASSLSGTVGGHEQFF. The complete variable domain, with remaining parts taken from reference TRBV5-4 and TRBJ2-1, reads ETGVTQSPTHLIKTRGQQVTLRCSSQSGHNTVSWYQQALGQGPQFIFQYYREEENGRGNFPPRFSGLQFPNYSSELNVNALELDDSALYLCASSLSGTVGGHEQFFGPGTRLTVL.

The V gene is TRBV4-3, the J gene TRBJ2-1; D is unresolved. With 0 bases removed from V and 6 bases from J, the gap between germline ends came to 12 bases. The CDR3 spans 15 residues. Germline CDR1 and CDR2: LGHNA and YSLEER. CDR3 residues: CASSQEPAHSNEQFF. CDR3 in DNA: TGCGCCAGCAGCCAAGAACCGGCACACAGCAATGAGCAGTTCTTC.

The V gene is TRBV7-2, the J gene TRBJ1-2, with D tentatively TRBD1 (5 bases). With 4 bases removed from V and 5 bases from J, the gap between germline ends came to 14 bases. The CDR3 spans 14 residues. In germline, CDR1 is SGHTA, CDR2 FQGNSA. As DNA, the CDR3 is TGTGCCAGCAGCTCACCGACAGTTCGATATGGCTACACCTTC. Translated: CASSSPTVRYGYTF.

The genes are TRBV5-1 and TRBJ1-6; D possibly corresponds to TRBD1 (5 bases). Germline V gene lookup returns CDR1 SGHRS and CDR2 YFSETQ. This CDR3 has 14 residues. Trimming shortened V by 0 bases and J by 7 bases, and 8 bases separated the two germline ends. CDR3 sequence reads: CASSLGQPNSPLHF. The CDR3 DNA sequence: TGCGCCAGCAGCTTGGGACAGCCAAATTCACCCCTCCACTTT.

The chain is built from TRBV7-8 and TRBJ1-2; D unclear. CDR3 length equals 16 residues. From germline, CDR1 is SGHVS and CDR2 FQNEAQ. The V end lost 6 bases, the J end lost 5 bases, and 22 bases lay between the germline ends. The CDR3: CASRPAGVQGGYGYTF. CDR3 nucleotides: TGTGCCAGCAGACCAGCGGGCGTACAAGGAGGGTATGGCTACACCTTC. Based on the CDR3 plus reference TRBV7-8 and TRBJ1-2, the full variable domain is GAGVSQSPRYKVAKRGQDVALRCDPISGHVSLFWYQQALGQGPEFLTYFQNEAQLDKSGLPSDRFFAERPEGSVSTLKIQRTQQEDSAVYLCASRPAGVQGGYGYTFGSGTRLTVV.

The gene calls are TRBV6-2 or TRBV6-3 and TRBJ1-2; D gene uncertain. In germline, CDR1 is MNHEY, CDR2 SVGEGT. V lost 0 bases and J 3 bases, leaving 14 bases between the germline ends. The CDR3 covers 16 residues. The CDR3 coding sequence is TGTGCCAGCAGTTACTCGGGCTGGCAGAGGGACTATGGCTACACCTTC. Translation: CASSYSGWQRDYGYTF.

The V call is TRBV27, the J call TRBJ1-2; 10 nucleotides agree with TRBD1. Looked up from germline, CDR1 is MNHEY and CDR2 is SMNVEV (reference sequence). The CDR3 spans 13 residues. V was pared by 6 bases and J by 5 bases, with 3 bases of the junction left unmatched. The CDR3 loop is CASRGTGAYGYTF. The DNA of the CDR3 is TGTGCCAGCAGGGGGACAGGGGCATATGGCTACACCTTC.

This chain joins TRBV6-5 and TRBJ1-4, with 9 bases fitting TRBD1. The CDR3 runs to 15 residues. V lost 2 bases, J lost 4 bases, and 2 bases stayed unmatched. Germline loops: CDR1 MNHEY, CDR2 SVGAGI. The CDR3 reads CASSYQGQGNEKLFF. The CDR3, as DNA: TGTGCCAGCAGTTACCAGGGACAGGGTAATGAAAAACTGTTTTTT.

This chain connects TRBV6-2 or TRBV6-3 to TRBJ2-3, with D maybe TRBD1 (6 bases). The CDR3 spans 15 residues. Germline CDR1 is MNHEY and CDR2 is SVGEGT. V lost 5 bases and J lost 1, with 13 bases in between. Written as DNA, the CDR3 is TGTGCCAGCAGTCTTCAGGGGTGGGGCACAGATACGCAGTATTTT. This gives the protein CASSLQGWGTDTQYF.

V gene TRBV2 combines with J gene TRBJ1-2; D remains ambiguous. V was pared by 6 bases and J by 4 bases, with 9 bases between. Germline-derived CDR1 and CDR2 are SNHLY and FYNNEI. The CDR3 runs to 12 residues. CDR3 nucleotide sequence: TGTGCCAGCAGGGCGGACTCCTATGGCTACACCTTC. It translates to CASRADSYGYTF.

The rearrangement joins TRBV12-3 or TRBV12-4 to TRBJ1-2; D not resolved. This CDR3 spans 11 amino acids. The V and J ends lost 10 bases and 0 bases respectively, with 6 bases between them. This CDR3 is CATLTNYGYTF. CDR3 DNA sequence: TGTGCCACCCTTACTAACTATGGCTACACCTTC.

This chain links TRBV19 with TRBJ1-1; 9 nucleotides line up with TRBD1. The CDR3 covers 16 residues. Germline V gene data show CDR1 as LNHDA and CDR2 as SQIVND (reference sequence). Germline trimming cut 8 bases from V and 5 bases from J; bases unmatched to any gene: 15. The CDR3, as DNA: TGTGCCAGTGGGGGGGACAGGGAGTCCTCGAGGACTGAAGCTTTCTTT. Amino acid sequence: CASGGDRESSRTEAFF.

The rearrangement uses TRBV5-1 and TRBJ1-1, with D hard to call. Germline V gene data show CDR1 as SGHRS and CDR2 as YFSETQ. Deletions cut 0 bases from V and 4 bases from J, with 10 bases between. CDR3 length: 14 residues. Here the CDR3 DNA reads TGCGCCAGCAGCTTGGAGCCGAGAGGCACTGAAGCTTTCTTT. It codes for CASSLEPRGTEAFF.

The genes are TRBV5-1 and TRBJ2-5; TRBD2 matches at 10 bases. Trimming took 3 bases from V and 3 from J; bases not matched to a gene: 2. CDR1 is SGHRS, CDR2 YFSETQ, per germline. CDR3 length equals 14 residues. The CDR3 protein is CASSSLAGEETQYF. The CDR3 DNA reads as TGCGCCAGCAGCTCGCTAGCGGGGGAAGAGACCCAGTACTTC.

This chain uses TRBV7-8 with TRBJ2-3; the D gene is possibly TRBD2 (6 bases). Germline CDR1 SGHVS, CDR2 FQNEAQ. With 1 base removed from V and 2 bases from J, the gap between germline ends came to 13 bases. The CDR3 is 16 amino acids. In nucleotides, the CDR3 is TGTGCCAGCAGCTTAGACTGGGACTTATTCACAGATACGCAGTATTTT. Translating it yields CASSLDWDLFTDTQYF.

The chain recombines TRBV2 with TRBJ1-2; TRBD1 might be the D (5 bases). In germline, CDR1 is SNHLY, CDR2 FYNNEI. The CDR3 loop spans 14 amino acids. Trimming took off 4 bases at V and 5 bases at J, with 14 bases between the two ends. CDR3: CASSVNRPPYGYTF. The CDR3 DNA sequence: TGTGCCAGCAGTGTTAACAGGCCCCCTTATGGCTACACCTTC.

On this clone itself: The same CDR3 arises from other DNA sequences in this sample as well. J is TRBJ2-5 and V is TRBV5-1, with TRBD2 matching 7 bases. Germline values: CDR1 SGHRS, CDR2 YFSETQ. J gave up 2 bases and V 0 bases, and 1 base lay outside the gene matches. CDR3 size: 14 residues. The DNA for the CDR3 is TGCGCCAGCAGCTTGGCCGGGGGGCAAGAGACCCAGTACTTC. It codes for CASSLAGGQETQYF.

CDR3 residues: CASSEIAPGETQYF. CDR3 bases: TGTGCCAGCAGTGAAATAGCCCCCGGTGAGACCCAGTACTTC. V gene TRBV27 combines with J gene TRBJ2-5, with no clear D. The CDR3 totals 14 residues. Germline CDR1 reads MNHEY; CDR2 reads SMNVEV (reference sequence). Trimming stripped 5 bases from V and 5 bases from J, with 15 bases between.

V usage is TRBV7-9 and J usage is TRBJ2-5; TRBD2 agrees at 13 bases. The length of the CDR3 is 15 residues. The V gene end was trimmed by 6 bases and the J gene end by 5 bases; junction bases not matched to a gene: 6. Germline CDR1 reads SEHNR; CDR2 reads FQNEAQ (reference sequence). The CDR3 region is CASRTGLAGAETQYF. The CDR3 bases are TGTGCCAGCAGGACCGGACTAGCGGGGGCGGAGACCCAGTACTTC.

The V gene is TRBV10-2, the J gene TRBJ1-1, with 7 bases that match TRBD1. Germline CDR1 reads WSHSY; CDR2 reads SAAADI. Losses at the gene ends were 6 bases for V and 3 bases for J; bases not matched to a gene: 4. CDR3 size: 13 residues. CDR3 coding DNA: TGCGCCAGCAGGAGACAGGGCGACACTGAAGCTTTCTTT. This encodes CASRRQGDTEAFF.

The chain combines TRBV3-1 (or the pseudogene TRBV3-2) with TRBJ2-1, with unresolved D. In germline, CDR1 is LGHDT, CDR2 YNNKEL (reference sequence). Trimming removed 0 bases from V and 0 bases from J, with 6 bases in between. This CDR3 has 15 residues. The CDR3 spells CASSQEFSSYNEQFF. CDR3 bases: TGTGCCAGCAGCCAAGAATTTAGCTCCTACAATGAGCAGTTCTTC.

This CDR3 is CASSLGQGPDTQYF. CDR3 in DNA: TGTGCCAGCAGCTTGGGACAGGGCCCAGATACGCAGTATTTT. The V and J genes are TRBV7-6 and TRBJ2-3, with TRBD1 matching 9 bases. The CDR3 is 14 residues long. The germline V gene has CDR1 SGHVS and CDR2 FNYEAQ. Trimming took 3 bases from V and 4 from J; bases not matched to a gene: 2.

This clone was counted once. The chain carries TRBV2 and TRBJ2-3, with D maybe TRBD2 (6 bases). Trimming took off 8 bases at V and 3 bases at J, with 9 bases between the two ends. This CDR3 has 12 amino acids. Germline CDR1 SNHLY, CDR2 FYNNEI. DNA for the CDR3: TGTGCCAGCGGGGGGACTACAGATACGCAGTATTTT. Translation gives CASGGTTDTQYF.